This T cell receptor beta chain was captured in a study of esophageal squamous cell carcinoma under preoperative chemotherapy. The wider study: Samples included peripheral blood T cells as well as tumor-infiltrating lymphocytes.

This CDR3 has 14 residues. Noted time point: before preoperative PTX-NDP chemotherapy. From the PCR reads, TCRdb called clonotypes with MiXCR, one entry per CDR3 protein. The sample lists some 6,600 distinct CDR3 sequences, around 33% occurring once. To note about this clonotype: One end of the junction varies from germline; a read error may be responsible.

This clonotype was sampled from a human donor with esophageal squamous cell carcinoma. The donor label of this sample is uncertain. The chain carries TRBV12-3 or TRBV12-4 and TRBJ2-1; D is unresolved. The sample was acquired from a patient given preoperative chemotherapy. The CDR3 sequence: CASSLPPCYNEQFW. The CDR3 nucleotides are TGTGCCAGCAGTCTACCCCCCTGCTACAATGAGCAGTTCTGG.